This is a list of T cell receptor beta chains from one sample in a study of T cell responses to AZD1222 COVID-19 vaccine. The assay was immunoSEQ multiplex PCR, and TCRdb's table has in-frame clones only and misses some. The table has 130,000 or so clones, about 90% seen once. The sample here was peripheral blood, taken 28 days after the second dose of the MenACWY control vaccine. Every receptor here comes from an adult who received the MenACWY meningococcal vaccine as a control. Both conserved end residues are part of each CDR3. A D gene is named only where the DNA matches it firmly. For some rows the clone size is stated as once, few or many, or as a class when expanded; others skip it.

J gene: TRBJ2-5; D gene: TRBD1; CDR3 length: 14; clone size: .; V gene: TRBV6-6; CDR3 DNA: TGTGCCAGCAGCTTCGACAGGGGGCGAGAGACCCAGTACTTC; CDR3 protein: CASSFDRGRETQYF
J gene: TRBJ1-5; D gene: TRBD1; CDR3 length: 15; clone size: .; V gene: TRBV3-1/TRBV3-2; CDR3 DNA: TGTGCCAGCAGCCAAGGTCGGACAGGCATACAGCCCCAGCATTTT; CDR3 protein: CASSQGRTGIQPQHF
J gene: TRBJ2-3; D gene: TRBD2; CDR3 length: 16; clone size: .; V gene: TRBV5-1; CDR3 DNA: TGCGCCAGCAGCCCTGGACTAGCGGGAGAAATAGATACGCAGTATTTT; CDR3 protein: CASSPGLAGEIDTQYF
J gene: TRBJ2-1; D gene: TRBD2; CDR3 length: 15; clone size: .; V gene: TRBV18; CDR3 DNA: TGTGCCAGCTCACCACCGGGACTAGCGGGCAATGAGCAGTTCTTC; CDR3 protein: CASSPPGLAGNEQFF
J gene: TRBJ2-1; D gene: TRBD2; CDR3 length: 14; clone size: .; V gene: TRBV29-1; CDR3 DNA: TGCAGCCTTTCCTCTAGCGGGGCTTACAATGAGCAGTTCTTC; CDR3 protein: CSLSSSGAYNEQFF
J gene: TRBJ1-2; D gene: .; CDR3 length: 15; clone size: few; V gene: TRBV18; CDR3 DNA: TGTGCCAGCTCACCATCCGTCGGAGACAACTATGGCTACACCTTC; CDR3 protein: CASSPSVGDNYGYTF
J gene: TRBJ2-7; D gene: TRBD1; CDR3 length: 15; clone size: .; V gene: TRBV11-2; CDR3 DNA: TGTGCCAGCATAGGGGCGGGACAGGGTCCCTACGAGCAGTACTTC; CDR3 protein: CASIGAGQGPYEQYF
J gene: TRBJ1-5; D gene: .; CDR3 length: 13; clone size: .; V gene: TRBV4-3; CDR3 DNA: TGCGCCAGCAGCCAAGGTTTCGATCAGCCCCAGCATTTT; CDR3 protein: CASSQGFDQPQHF
J gene: TRBJ2-5; D gene: .; CDR3 length: 12; clone size: .; V gene: TRBV6-6; CDR3 DNA: TGTGCCATTAGTAGGGGCCGGGAGACCCAGTACTTC; CDR3 protein: CAISRGRETQYF
J gene: TRBJ1-2; D gene: .; CDR3 length: 17; clone size: once; V gene: TRBV28; CDR3 DNA: TGTGCCAGCAGCTTAACACCCCCGGGAGGAGTCGACTATGGCTACACCTTC; CDR3 protein: CASSLTPPGGVDYGYTF
J gene: TRBJ2-1; D gene: .; CDR3 length: 12; clone size: few; V gene: TRBV5-1; CDR3 DNA: TGCGCCAGCAGCTTTGACGGAACTGTGCAGTTCTTC; CDR3 protein: CASSFDGTVQFF
J gene: TRBJ2-5; D gene: TRBD2; CDR3 length: 17; clone size: medium-sized; V gene: TRBV24-1; CDR3 DNA: TGTGCCACCAGTGATCTTTCTAGCGGGGGCCACCGGGAGACCCAGTACTTC; CDR3 protein: CATSDLSSGGHRETQYF
J gene: TRBJ2-7; D gene: TRBD1; CDR3 length: 15; clone size: once; V gene: TRBV5-6; CDR3 DNA: TGTGCCAGCAGCTTGGCCCCGGGACAGGGCTACGAGCAGTACTTC; CDR3 protein: CASSLAPGQGYEQYF
J gene: TRBJ2-5; D gene: TRBD2; CDR3 length: 14; clone size: .; V gene: TRBV7-2; CDR3 DNA: TGTGCCAGCAGCCCCCGACTAGCTCAAGAGACCCAGTACTTC; CDR3 protein: CASSPRLAQETQYF
J gene: TRBJ1-1; D gene: .; CDR3 length: 14; clone size: once; V gene: TRBV27; CDR3 DNA: TGTGCCAGCAGTTTATATTACGGGGTCACTGAAGCTTTCTTT; CDR3 protein: CASSLYYGVTEAFF
J gene: TRBJ2-7; D gene: TRBD2; CDR3 length: 16; clone size: once; V gene: TRBV19; CDR3 DNA: TGTGCCAGTAGTATAGGCAGCGGGGGTGGAACCTACGAGCAGTACTTC; CDR3 protein: CASSIGSGGGTYEQYF
J gene: TRBJ2-7; D gene: TRBD2; CDR3 length: 15; clone size: .; V gene: TRBV7-9; CDR3 DNA: TGTGCCAGCAGCTTCCAGGCGGGAGTAGGGTACGAGCAGTACTTC; CDR3 protein: CASSFQAGVGYEQYF
J gene: TRBJ2-7; D gene: TRBD1; CDR3 length: 14; clone size: .; V gene: TRBV18; CDR3 DNA: TGTGCCAGCTCACCCACAGGGGGCACCTACGAGCAGTACTTC; CDR3 protein: CASSPTGGTYEQYF
J gene: TRBJ2-1; D gene: .; CDR3 length: 11; clone size: .; V gene: TRBV6-1; CDR3 DNA: TGTGCCAGCAGGCTAGTCGGTGAGCAGTTCTTC; CDR3 protein: CASRLVGEQFF
J gene: TRBJ2-7; D gene: TRBD2; CDR3 length: 15; clone size: .; V gene: TRBV6-5; CDR3 DNA: TGTGCCAGCAGTTACTCCGGCGGGAGCACATACGAGCAGTACTTC; CDR3 protein: CASSYSGGSTYEQYF
J gene: TRBJ2-3; D gene: .; CDR3 length: 18; clone size: .; V gene: TRBV18; CDR3 DNA: TGTGCCAGCTCACCTCCTATTGGCCAGGGAAGTAGCACAGATACGCAGTATTTT; CDR3 protein: CASSPPIGQGSSTDTQYF
J gene: TRBJ2-3; D gene: TRBD2; CDR3 length: 15; clone size: .; V gene: TRBV5-6; CDR3 DNA: TGTGCCAGCAACAACGGGGGGGCCGGGGTAGATACGCAGTATTTT; CDR3 protein: CASNNGGAGVDTQYF
J gene: TRBJ1-5; D gene: TRBD1; CDR3 length: 15; clone size: .; V gene: TRBV9; CDR3 DNA: TGTGCCAGCAGCCCGGGGGACAGGGACAATCAGCCCCAGCATTTT; CDR3 protein: CASSPGDRDNQPQHF
J gene: TRBJ1-6; D gene: .; CDR3 length: 14; clone size: once; V gene: TRBV7-9; CDR3 DNA: TGTGCCAGCAGCTTAGAGCAGGGTAACTCACCCCTCCACTTT; CDR3 protein: CASSLEQGNSPLHF
J gene: TRBJ1-3; D gene: .; CDR3 length: 12; clone size: .; V gene: TRBV6-5; CDR3 DNA: TGTGCCACCGGTTTGTCTGGAAACACCATATATTTT; CDR3 protein: CATGLSGNTIYF
J gene: TRBJ1-2; D gene: .; CDR3 length: 14; clone size: few; V gene: TRBV4-3; CDR3 DNA: TGCGCCAGCAGCCAAGAGAGTTGGAGTTGGGGCTACACCTTC; CDR3 protein: CASSQESWSWGYTF
J gene: TRBJ2-3; D gene: TRBD2; CDR3 length: 16; clone size: .; V gene: TRBV13; CDR3 DNA: TGTGCCAGCAGCCCAGCGGGGGAGAAGCGCACAGATACGCAGTATTTT; CDR3 protein: CASSPAGEKRTDTQYF
J gene: TRBJ1-1; D gene: TRBD1; CDR3 length: 14; clone size: .; V gene: TRBV2; CDR3 DNA: TGTGCCAGCAGACTCAACACAGGGGGCGGGAACGCTTTCTTT; CDR3 protein: CASRLNTGGGNAFF
J gene: TRBJ1-5; D gene: .; CDR3 length: 13; clone size: .; V gene: TRBV12-3/TRBV12-4; CDR3 DNA: TGTGCCAGCAGTCCCCAGACTGACCGGCCCCAGCATTTT; CDR3 protein: CASSPQTDRPQHF
J gene: TRBJ2-7; D gene: .; CDR3 length: 12; clone size: .; V gene: TRBV9; CDR3 DNA: TGTGCCAGCGGGGGTACCTCCTACGAGCAGTACTTC; CDR3 protein: CASGGTSYEQYF
J gene: TRBJ1-6; D gene: .; CDR3 length: 14; clone size: .; V gene: TRBV5-1; CDR3 DNA: TGCGCCAGCAGCTTGGACGGAGATAATTCACCCCTCCACTTT; CDR3 protein: CASSLDGDNSPLHF
J gene: TRBJ2-7; D gene: TRBD1; CDR3 length: 14; clone size: once; V gene: TRBV6-5; CDR3 DNA: TGTGCCAGCAGACAGGGGCCCCAGAAATACGAGCAGTACTTC; CDR3 protein: CASRQGPQKYEQYF
J gene: TRBJ2-1; D gene: TRBD2; CDR3 length: 14; clone size: .; V gene: TRBV28; CDR3 DNA: TGTGCCAGCAGTTTTAGCGGGGGCTACACTGAGCAGTTCTTC; CDR3 protein: CASSFSGGYTEQFF
J gene: TRBJ2-3; D gene: TRBD1; CDR3 length: 13; clone size: .; V gene: TRBV7-2; CDR3 DNA: TGTGCCAGCAGCGGACAGGGGGCGGGTACGCAGTATTTT; CDR3 protein: CASSGQGAGTQYF
J gene: TRBJ1-5; D gene: TRBD1; CDR3 length: 15; clone size: .; V gene: TRBV2; CDR3 DNA: TGTGCCAGCAGTGAAGGGGGACAGGGCAATCAGCCCCAGCATTTT; CDR3 protein: CASSEGGQGNQPQHF
J gene: TRBJ2-3; D gene: TRBD2; CDR3 length: 17; clone size: .; V gene: TRBV6-2/TRBV6-3; CDR3 DNA: TGTGCCAGCAGTTACTCGATTAGCCTAGCGGGCACAGATACGCAGTATTTT; CDR3 protein: CASSYSISLAGTDTQYF
J gene: TRBJ1-5; D gene: .; CDR3 length: 16; clone size: .; V gene: TRBV10-3; CDR3 DNA: TGTGCCATCAGTCAGCAGGGACGGGGTAGCAATCAGCCCCAGCATTTT; CDR3 protein: CAISQQGRGSNQPQHF
J gene: TRBJ1-5; D gene: TRBD1; CDR3 length: 14; clone size: .; V gene: TRBV29-1; CDR3 DNA: TGCAGCGCAAGGGACAGGGGTATGGGTCAGCCCCAGCATTTT; CDR3 protein: CSARDRGMGQPQHF